This TCR beta chain was recorded in a study of graft-versus-host responses after intestinal transplantation (dated by TCRdb to the early 2020s). Describing the broader study: Recipients received multivisceral, liver-intestinal, or isolated intestinal transplants. All recipients received anti-thymocyte globulin induction followed by maintenance tacrolimus and steroids for three to four years. After intestinal transplantation, graft-versus-host and host-versus-graft alloreactive T cell clones in the graft, circulation and bone marrow were tracked using bulk TCR-beta CDR3 sequencing. To identify alloreactive clones, pre-transplant mixed lymphocyte reaction products were sequenced and then compared with unstimulated pre-transplant donor and recipient T cells. Of the roughly 25 intestinal transplant recipients enrolled in the cohort, one of whom was a retransplant, a few patients without pretransplant specimens were excluded. A peak of at least 4% donor T cells among recipient peripheral blood mononuclear cells was the definition used for donor T cell macrochimerism. Rather than going through the commercial service, samples from a few later patients were sequenced in-house on an Illumina MiSeq and processed with MiXCR. The study at large found these results: In the allografts of patients with donor T cell macrochimerism, GvH to HvG T cell clonal ratios were high. Conclusions were limited by the relatively low number and heterogeneity of intestinal transplant patients. GvH clones were found in recipient bone marrow, and some of the GvH clones appeared earlier in ileal mucosa or blood, which is consistent with an intestinal mucosal origin. Early after transplant, peak levels of circulating GvH clones were found to be associated with declines in HvG clones.

Library generation was performed with the immunoSEQ multiplex PCR assay. High-throughput TCR-beta CDR3 sequencing of genomic DNA from most patients was performed by Adaptive Biotechnologies. In the authors' own workflow: TCR sequencing data were retrieved from Adaptive's ImmunoSEQ software for about 17 patients, whereas a few other patients were processed with MiXCR and VDJtools. Because the origin of CDR3 nucleotide sequences shared between donor and recipient could not be assigned, those sequences were removed. Alloreactive clones required at least 2-fold expansion over unstimulated cells and minimum CFSE-low frequency of 0.002% (template counts) or 0.001% (read counts). Clones were considered mappable if detected in sequenced pre-transplant spleen, lymph node, or MLR CFSE-low populations of the donor or recipient. The cumulative frequency of alloreactive clones was calculated as a percentage of all sequences, weighted by copy number. The clones in this table, taken by TCRdb from immuneACCESS, are in-frame only. Not every clone is retained; where verified, under half of the shortfall comes from an unresolved V gene, and the cause of the rest is unknown. The V and J calls and clone size were taken over from that table, and D and trimming were inferred from the DNA. The sample has tens of thousands of clones on record, just under 95% of them singletons. 0.75% to 0.95% of the sample is in the top ten clones.

With respect to this clone: Its antigen remains undetermined. No much larger clone is present one base from it, and per-base qualities are unavailable.

In the first month after transplant, blood samples were collected up to 4 times, and after that at least monthly when available. V is pruned by 5 bases and J by 5 bases, leaving 7 bases of the junction without a gene match. The CDR3 numbers 14 residues from cysteine through phenylalanine. Of the read, only the CDR3 DNA is kept; its 42 bases are in frame from base 1. The CDR1 and CDR2 encoded by the germline V gene (reference sequence) are SEHNR and FQNEAQ. The source is a human patient who received an intestinal transplant, so some T cells may come from the graft donor. Recombination connected TRBV7-9 to TRBJ1-1; TRBD1 aligns with 8 central bases. Sample: PBMCs, taken 16 days after intestinal transplant. The CDR3 sequence is CASSPDRVWTEAFF. The nucleotide sequence reads as follows: TGTGCCAGCAGCCCGGACAGGGTATGGACTGAAGCTTTCTTT.